This TCR beta chain was documented in a study of blood T cell repertoires in COVID-19. On the study more broadly: Samples taken during acute and convalescent COVID-19 were collected in the United States, Italy and Spain. From T cells, B-cell-depleted T cells, or PBMCs came the material, which was cDNA or gDNA.

The table lists this clone with a few counts. In the original workflow: Amplified reference gene primers provided the basis for estimating nucleated cell counts. Sequencing was performed with immunoSEQ multiplex PCR; in TCRdb, only in-frame clones are kept and a portion is missing. Clone size and V and J calls were adopted from that table, with D and trimming inferred from the DNA. This sample has 60,000 to 75,000 clones, with approximately 78% found just once. The germline V gene encodes CDR1 MNHEY and CDR2 SVGEGT. V was clipped by 2 bases and J by 2 bases; unmatched bases: 4. The CDR3 totals 15 residues.

This TCR came from a human donor in a cohort sampled during active COVID-19. V gene TRBV6-2 or TRBV6-3 combines with J gene TRBJ2-5; 8 nucleotides agree with TRBD2. Sequencing was carried out using peripheral blood. The CDR3: CASSYLGGEQETQYF. The CDR3 DNA reads TGTGCCAGCAGTTACCTCGGGGGGGAACAAGAGACCCAGTACTTC.